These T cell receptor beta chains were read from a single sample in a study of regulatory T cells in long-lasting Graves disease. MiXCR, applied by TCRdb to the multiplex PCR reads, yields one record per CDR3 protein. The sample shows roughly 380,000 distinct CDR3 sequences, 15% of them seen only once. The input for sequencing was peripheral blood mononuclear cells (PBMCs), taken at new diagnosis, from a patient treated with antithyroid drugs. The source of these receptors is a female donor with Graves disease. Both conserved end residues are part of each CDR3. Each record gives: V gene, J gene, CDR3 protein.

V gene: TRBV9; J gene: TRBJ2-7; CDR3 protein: CASSLTTGGAYEQYF
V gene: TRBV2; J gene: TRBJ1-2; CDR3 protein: CASSEAPGTGRLYGYTF
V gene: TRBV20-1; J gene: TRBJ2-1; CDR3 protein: CSATVWGSSYNEQFF
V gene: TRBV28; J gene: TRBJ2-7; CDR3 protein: CASSSPQAGEGGEQYF
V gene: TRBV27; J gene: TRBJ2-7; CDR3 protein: CASSLRGVYEQYF
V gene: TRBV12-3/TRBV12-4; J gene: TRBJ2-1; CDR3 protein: CASTGTSGGPTYNEQFF
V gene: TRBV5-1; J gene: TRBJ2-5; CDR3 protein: CASSRREGETQYF
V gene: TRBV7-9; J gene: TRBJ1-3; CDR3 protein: CASSLDRTGNTIYF
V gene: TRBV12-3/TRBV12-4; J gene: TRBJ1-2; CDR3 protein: CASRTGTAPYGYTF
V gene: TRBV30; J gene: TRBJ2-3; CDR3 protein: CAWRAGVPDTQYF
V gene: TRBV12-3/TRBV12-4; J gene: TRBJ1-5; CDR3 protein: CASSLGQALNQPQHF
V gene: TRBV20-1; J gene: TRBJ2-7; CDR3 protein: CSAATGSGYEQYF
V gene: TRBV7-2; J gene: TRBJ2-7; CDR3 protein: CASSRGGREVIEQYF
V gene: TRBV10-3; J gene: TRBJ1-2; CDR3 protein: CAISTGEEDGYTF
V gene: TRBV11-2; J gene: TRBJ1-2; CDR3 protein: CASSWGTGSRGYTF
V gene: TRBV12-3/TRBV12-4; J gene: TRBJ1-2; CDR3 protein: CASTIGQGALFYGYTF
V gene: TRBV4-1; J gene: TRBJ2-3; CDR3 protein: CASGGTPATDTQYF
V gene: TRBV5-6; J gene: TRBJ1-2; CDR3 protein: CASSRDRAGGYTF
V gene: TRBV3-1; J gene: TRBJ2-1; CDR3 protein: CASSQEGGSKQFF
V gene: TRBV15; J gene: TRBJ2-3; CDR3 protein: CATSFRLGGALNTQYF
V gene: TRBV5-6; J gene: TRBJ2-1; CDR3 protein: CASSLDGEYQFF
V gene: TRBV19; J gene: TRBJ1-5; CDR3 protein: CASSMGQGVQPQHF
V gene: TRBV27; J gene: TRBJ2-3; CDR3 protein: CASSLSGGSLVDTQYF
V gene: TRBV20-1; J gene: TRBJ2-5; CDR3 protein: CSSGQATQETQYF
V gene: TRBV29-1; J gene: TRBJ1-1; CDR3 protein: CSVPCPGPTRAFF
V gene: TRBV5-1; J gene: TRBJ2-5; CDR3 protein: CASSFGLAVFMETQYF
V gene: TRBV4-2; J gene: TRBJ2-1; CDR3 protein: CASSLYSGSGTYNEQFF
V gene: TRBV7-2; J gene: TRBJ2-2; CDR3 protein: CASSLKFTGELFF
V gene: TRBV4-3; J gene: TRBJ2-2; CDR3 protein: CASSQDLMGTGAVTGELFF
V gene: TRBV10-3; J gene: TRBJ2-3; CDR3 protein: CAIEPTGTDTQYF
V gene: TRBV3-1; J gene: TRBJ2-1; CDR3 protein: CASTRPRASSYNEQFF
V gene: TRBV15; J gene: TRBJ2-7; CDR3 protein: CATSRVSSGEQYF
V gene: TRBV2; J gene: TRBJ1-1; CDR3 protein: CASSRAPPRSAEAFF
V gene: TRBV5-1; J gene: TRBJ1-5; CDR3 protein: CASSLHPNSQGNQPQHF
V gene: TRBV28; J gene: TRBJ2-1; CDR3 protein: CASIPAGTSVLSDEQFF
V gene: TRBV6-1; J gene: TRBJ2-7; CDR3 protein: CASSPRIGQGAYEQYF
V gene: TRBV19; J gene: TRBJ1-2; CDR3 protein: CAGSIWGDGYTF
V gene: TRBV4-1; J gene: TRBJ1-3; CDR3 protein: CASSHLSRSSGNTIYF
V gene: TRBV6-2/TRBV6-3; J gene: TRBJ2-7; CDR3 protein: CASSRPVEDEQYF
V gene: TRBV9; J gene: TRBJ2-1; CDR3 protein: CASSVAGQGAYNEQFF
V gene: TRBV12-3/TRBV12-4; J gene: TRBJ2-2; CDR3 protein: CASSFFPPEFRTGELFF
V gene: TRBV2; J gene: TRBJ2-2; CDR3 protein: CASRTGGSGELFF
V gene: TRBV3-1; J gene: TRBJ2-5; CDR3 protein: CASSQETQYF
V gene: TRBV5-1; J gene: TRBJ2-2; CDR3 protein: CASSPIRGTGAGELFF
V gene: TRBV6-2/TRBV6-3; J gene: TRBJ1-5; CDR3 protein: CASSGGAGNQPQRF
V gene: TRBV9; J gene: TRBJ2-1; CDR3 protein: CASKGDNEQFF
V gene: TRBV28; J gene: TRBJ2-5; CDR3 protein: CASGGLAGVLDETQYF
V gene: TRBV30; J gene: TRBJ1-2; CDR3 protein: CAWSATTTNYGYTF
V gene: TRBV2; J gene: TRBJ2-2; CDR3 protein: CATAGAPTGELFF
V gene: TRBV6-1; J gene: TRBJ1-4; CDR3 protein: CASLGNEKLFF
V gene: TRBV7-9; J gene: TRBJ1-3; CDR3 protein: CASSTAYGNTIYF
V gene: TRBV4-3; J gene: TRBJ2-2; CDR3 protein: CASSQEGGGRPGELFF
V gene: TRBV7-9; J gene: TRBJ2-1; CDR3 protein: CASSLVGGPNNEQFF
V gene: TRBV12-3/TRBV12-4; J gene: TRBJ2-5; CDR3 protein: CASSPEPASQYF
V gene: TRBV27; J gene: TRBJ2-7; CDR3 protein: CASSERQVSYEQYF
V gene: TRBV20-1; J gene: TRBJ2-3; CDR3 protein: CSASIGSSTDTQYF
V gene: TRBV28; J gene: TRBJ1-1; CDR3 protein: CASSLSPEAFF
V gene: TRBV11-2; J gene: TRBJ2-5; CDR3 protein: CASSFAKETQYF
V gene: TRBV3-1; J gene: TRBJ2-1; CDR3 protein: CASSQPGQGMRQFF
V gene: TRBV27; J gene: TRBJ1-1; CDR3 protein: CASSRDRVPTEAFF